Listed below are T cell receptor beta chains from one sample, sequenced in a study of T cells after somatic rescue of genetic block. Profiled with immunoSEQ multiplex PCR; TCRdb holds only in-frame clones, not every one. Of 68,000 or so clones in the sample, roughly 92% were seen once. Input material: peripheral blood mononuclear cells (PBMCs). The receptors shown here come from a man aged 40-55 years. The CDR3 runs from the conserved cysteine through the conserved F or W. The D gene is left open where the match is weak. Clone sizes are given selectively: once, few, many, or a class where the clone is expanded.

v_call: TRBV19; j_call: TRBJ1-5; d_call: NA; clone_size: NA; cdr3_aa: CATGRVDSNQPQHF; cdr3_nt: TGTGCCACCGGAAGGGTCGATAGCAATCAGCCCCAGCATTTT
v_call: TRBV7-8; j_call: TRBJ2-2; d_call: TRBD1; clone_size: NA; cdr3_aa: CASSYLPGQTTELFF; cdr3_nt: TGTGCCAGCAGCTATTTACCGGGACAGACCACGGAGCTGTTTTTT
v_call: TRBV19; j_call: TRBJ2-1; d_call: TRBD1; clone_size: NA; cdr3_aa: CASSMGQSYNEQFF; cdr3_nt: TGTGCCAGTAGTATGGGACAGTCCTACAATGAGCAGTTCTTC
v_call: TRBV5-4; j_call: TRBJ2-5; d_call: NA; clone_size: NA; cdr3_aa: CASSFRGTQYF; cdr3_nt: TGTGCCAGCAGCTTCCGTGGGACCCAGTACTTC
v_call: TRBV10-1; j_call: TRBJ2-7; d_call: NA; clone_size: NA; cdr3_aa: CASSGVRSYEQYF; cdr3_nt: TGCGCCAGCAGTGGGGTTCGGTCGTACGAGCAGTACTTC
v_call: TRBV5-1; j_call: TRBJ2-1; d_call: NA; clone_size: NA; cdr3_aa: CASSLEGGKDEQFF; cdr3_nt: TGCGCCAGCAGCCTGGAGGGGGGCAAGGATGAGCAGTTCTTC
v_call: TRBV6-1; j_call: TRBJ2-4; d_call: NA; clone_size: once; cdr3_aa: CASTIGVAKNIQYF; cdr3_nt: TGTGCCAGCACGATTGGGGTAGCCAAAAACATTCAGTACTTC
v_call: TRBV11-2; j_call: TRBJ2-5; d_call: TRBD2; clone_size: NA; cdr3_aa: CASSLVAGGETQYF; cdr3_nt: TGTGCCAGCAGCTTAGTTGCGGGAGGAGAGACCCAGTACTTC
v_call: TRBV27; j_call: TRBJ2-1; d_call: TRBD2; clone_size: NA; cdr3_aa: CASRTSGSLNEQFF; cdr3_nt: TGTGCCAGCCGGACTAGCGGGAGCCTCAATGAGCAGTTCTTC
v_call: TRBV13; j_call: TRBJ1-1; d_call: NA; clone_size: NA; cdr3_aa: CASSLGRLTNTEAFF; cdr3_nt: TGTGCCAGCAGCTTAGGTAGACTTACGAACACTGAAGCTTTCTTT
v_call: TRBV7-8; j_call: TRBJ1-3; d_call: NA; clone_size: once; cdr3_aa: CASSPRGGNTIYF; cdr3_nt: TGTGCCAGCAGCCCCCGGGGTGGAAACACCATATATTTT
v_call: TRBV7-9; j_call: TRBJ1-6; d_call: TRBD1; clone_size: NA; cdr3_aa: CASSQAPTGAGSPLHF; cdr3_nt: TGTGCCAGCAGTCAAGCCCCCACAGGGGCGGGTTCACCCCTCCACTTT
v_call: TRBV2; j_call: TRBJ1-5; d_call: TRBD1; clone_size: once; cdr3_aa: CASSTGGGKPQHF; cdr3_nt: TGTGCCAGCAGTACAGGGGGCGGAAAGCCCCAGCATTTT
v_call: TRBV5-4; j_call: TRBJ1-1; d_call: NA; clone_size: NA; cdr3_aa: CASSWRQGNTEAFF; cdr3_nt: TGTGCCAGCAGCTGGAGGCAGGGGAACACTGAAGCTTTCTTT
v_call: TRBV9; j_call: TRBJ2-1; d_call: TRBD2; clone_size: NA; cdr3_aa: CASSAGVTASEQFF; cdr3_nt: TGTGCCAGCAGTGCGGGGGTAACGGCGTCTGAGCAGTTCTTC
v_call: TRBV14; j_call: TRBJ2-2; d_call: TRBD2; clone_size: NA; cdr3_aa: CASSQGLAARYSGELFF; cdr3_nt: TGTGCCAGCAGCCAAGGGCTAGCGGCACGATACTCCGGGGAGCTGTTTTTT
v_call: TRBV5-4; j_call: TRBJ2-1; d_call: NA; clone_size: NA; cdr3_aa: CASSLERIYNEQFF; cdr3_nt: TGTGCCAGCAGCTTGGAACGGATCTACAATGAGCAGTTCTTC
v_call: TRBV12-5; j_call: TRBJ1-3; d_call: TRBD1; clone_size: NA; cdr3_aa: CASGSRTGTLDTIYF; cdr3_nt: TGTGCTAGTGGTTCGCGGACAGGGACCTTGGACACCATATATTTT
v_call: TRBV19; j_call: TRBJ1-1; d_call: NA; clone_size: few; cdr3_aa: CASLEGWNTEAFF; cdr3_nt: TGTGCCAGCCTTGAGGGGTGGAACACTGAAGCTTTCTTT
v_call: TRBV4-1; j_call: TRBJ2-1; d_call: NA; clone_size: once; cdr3_aa: CASSQLDLLVYNEQFF; cdr3_nt: TGCGCCAGCAGCCAACTTGACCTTCTTGTCTACAATGAGCAGTTCTTC
v_call: TRBV30; j_call: TRBJ1-6; d_call: NA; clone_size: NA; cdr3_aa: CAWRTGTGDSPLHF; cdr3_nt: TGTGCCTGGCGAACCGGGACTGGTGATTCACCCCTCCACTTT
v_call: TRBV6-1; j_call: TRBJ1-2; d_call: NA; clone_size: NA; cdr3_aa: CASSRTAETYGYTF; cdr3_nt: TGTGCCAGCAGCAGGACAGCCGAAACCTATGGCTACACCTTC
v_call: TRBV7-2; j_call: TRBJ2-2; d_call: TRBD2; clone_size: NA; cdr3_aa: CASQGLAGVPGELFF; cdr3_nt: TGTGCCAGCCAAGGACTAGCGGGAGTTCCCGGGGAGCTGTTTTTT
v_call: TRBV7-2; j_call: TRBJ1-2; d_call: NA; clone_size: few; cdr3_aa: CASSSTGRHYYGYTF; cdr3_nt: TGTGCCAGCAGCTCCACAGGACGGCATTACTATGGCTACACCTTC
v_call: TRBV7-2; j_call: TRBJ1-5; d_call: NA; clone_size: NA; cdr3_aa: CASSFQGASNQPQHF; cdr3_nt: TGTGCCAGCAGCTTCCAGGGAGCGAGCAATCAGCCCCAGCATTTT
v_call: TRBV18; j_call: TRBJ1-6; d_call: TRBD1; clone_size: once; cdr3_aa: CASSRDRNSPLHF; cdr3_nt: TGTGCCAGCTCACGGGACAGAAATTCACCCCTCCACTTT
v_call: TRBV5-1; j_call: TRBJ1-4; d_call: TRBD1; clone_size: NA; cdr3_aa: CASSYATGELEKLFF; cdr3_nt: TGCGCCAGCAGCTACGCGACAGGGGAACTTGAAAAACTGTTTTTT
v_call: TRBV6-5; j_call: TRBJ2-1; d_call: TRBD2; clone_size: NA; cdr3_aa: CATLPGGPLNEQFF; cdr3_nt: TGTGCCACCCTACCGGGGGGGCCCTTAAATGAGCAGTTCTTC
v_call: TRBV7-9; j_call: TRBJ1-1; d_call: NA; clone_size: NA; cdr3_aa: CASSSLTPVNTEAFF; cdr3_nt: TGTGCCAGCAGCTCTCTAACTCCAGTGAACACTGAAGCTTTCTTT
v_call: TRBV18; j_call: TRBJ1-2; d_call: NA; clone_size: NA; cdr3_aa: CASSPGSQGNYGYTF; cdr3_nt: TGTGCCAGCTCACCAGGTTCCCAGGGTAACTATGGCTACACCTTC
v_call: TRBV4-2; j_call: TRBJ1-5; d_call: TRBD1; clone_size: once; cdr3_aa: CASSPRDRGDQPQHF; cdr3_nt: TGTGCCAGCAGCCCCCGGGACAGGGGTGATCAGCCCCAGCATTTT
v_call: TRBV13; j_call: TRBJ1-6; d_call: NA; clone_size: NA; cdr3_aa: CASRASSYNSPLHF; cdr3_nt: TGTGCCAGCAGGGCTAGCTCCTATAATTCACCCCTCCACTTT
v_call: TRBV11-2; j_call: TRBJ2-2; d_call: TRBD2; clone_size: NA; cdr3_aa: CASSLRPAGGANTGELFF; cdr3_nt: TGTGCCAGCAGCTTACGGCCAGCGGGGGGCGCGAACACCGGGGAGCTGTTTTTT
v_call: TRBV6-1; j_call: TRBJ1-1; d_call: NA; clone_size: NA; cdr3_aa: CASSDRENTEAFF; cdr3_nt: TGTGCCAGCAGTGACAGGGAGAACACTGAAGCTTTCTTT
v_call: TRBV28; j_call: TRBJ2-7; d_call: NA; clone_size: NA; cdr3_aa: CASLIKNSGTSYEQYF; cdr3_nt: TGTGCCAGTCTCATAAAAAACTCCGGGACCTCCTACGAGCAGTACTTC
v_call: TRBV6-1; j_call: TRBJ1-6; d_call: NA; clone_size: NA; cdr3_aa: CASRPGPNYNSPLHF; cdr3_nt: TGTGCCAGCAGGCCGGGACCGAATTATAATTCACCCCTCCACTTT
v_call: TRBV4-1; j_call: TRBJ1-5; d_call: NA; clone_size: NA; cdr3_aa: CASSQDWVSNQPQHF; cdr3_nt: TGCGCCAGCAGCCAAGATTGGGTAAGCAATCAGCCCCAGCATTTT
v_call: TRBV11-2; j_call: TRBJ1-1; d_call: TRBD1; clone_size: NA; cdr3_aa: CASSPGGWYTEAFF; cdr3_nt: TGTGCCAGCAGCCCAGGGGGCTGGTACACTGAAGCTTTCTTT
v_call: TRBV10-3; j_call: TRBJ2-2; d_call: NA; clone_size: NA; cdr3_aa: CAISDETRSNTGELFF; cdr3_nt: TGTGCCATCAGTGATGAGACTAGATCGAACACCGGGGAGCTGTTTTTT
v_call: TRBV5-6; j_call: TRBJ2-4; d_call: NA; clone_size: NA; cdr3_aa: CASSLLKNIQYF; cdr3_nt: TGTGCCAGCAGCTTGCTCAAAAACATTCAGTACTTC
v_call: TRBV28; j_call: TRBJ2-7; d_call: NA; clone_size: NA; cdr3_aa: CASSPGGAPYEQYF; cdr3_nt: TGTGCCAGCAGTCCAGGGGGGGCCCCCTACGAGCAGTACTTC
v_call: TRBV7-9; j_call: TRBJ2-7; d_call: TRBD1; clone_size: once; cdr3_aa: CASSPVQGEEQYF; cdr3_nt: TGTGCCAGCAGCCCCGTACAGGGGGAAGAGCAGTACTTC
v_call: TRBV21-1; j_call: TRBJ1-3; d_call: NA; clone_size: NA; cdr3_aa: CASSKLAPGGRAGNTIYF; cdr3_nt: TGTGCCAGCAGCAAACTGGCGCCGGGGGGCAGAGCTGGAAACACCATATATTTT
v_call: TRBV5-5; j_call: TRBJ2-7; d_call: NA; clone_size: NA; cdr3_aa: CASSQGHYYEQYF; cdr3_nt: TGTGCCAGCAGCCAAGGACACTACTACGAGCAGTACTTC
v_call: TRBV19; j_call: TRBJ2-1; d_call: NA; clone_size: NA; cdr3_aa: CASRNDGGLYNEQFF; cdr3_nt: TGTGCCAGTAGAAATGATGGGGGACTCTACAATGAGCAGTTCTTC
v_call: TRBV25-1; j_call: TRBJ2-5; d_call: TRBD2; clone_size: NA; cdr3_aa: CASSEWLAGVETQYF; cdr3_nt: TGTGCCAGCAGTGAATGGTTAGCGGGAGTGGAGACCCAGTACTTC
v_call: TRBV7-2; j_call: TRBJ2-6; d_call: TRBD1; clone_size: NA; cdr3_aa: CASSRQGLGSGANVLTF; cdr3_nt: TGTGCCAGCAGCCGACAGGGTCTGGGCTCTGGGGCCAACGTCCTGACTTTC
v_call: TRBV27; j_call: TRBJ2-7; d_call: NA; clone_size: NA; cdr3_aa: CASSLGEQYF; cdr3_nt: TGTGCCAGCAGTTTAGGCGAGCAGTACTTC
v_call: TRBV6-1; j_call: TRBJ2-7; d_call: TRBD1; clone_size: NA; cdr3_aa: CASSEVGTGSYEQYF; cdr3_nt: TGTGCCAGCAGTGAAGTGGGGACAGGGTCCTACGAGCAGTACTTC
v_call: TRBV9; j_call: TRBJ1-6; d_call: NA; clone_size: NA; cdr3_aa: CASSVGQSRNSPLHF; cdr3_nt: TGTGCCAGCAGCGTAGGACAGTCGAGGAATTCACCCCTCCACTTT
v_call: TRBV15; j_call: TRBJ1-2; d_call: TRBD1; clone_size: NA; cdr3_aa: CATSREDRVGGYTF; cdr3_nt: TGTGCCACCAGCAGAGAGGACAGGGTTGGTGGCTACACCTTC
v_call: TRBV7-9; j_call: TRBJ2-3; d_call: TRBD1; clone_size: once; cdr3_aa: CASRRKGQGSTDTQYF; cdr3_nt: TGTGCCAGCAGAAGGAAGGGACAGGGAAGCACAGATACGCAGTATTTT
v_call: TRBV28; j_call: TRBJ2-7; d_call: NA; clone_size: NA; cdr3_aa: CASSEPPWRSGYEQYF; cdr3_nt: TGTGCCAGCAGTGAACCCCCGTGGCGTAGCGGCTACGAGCAGTACTTC
v_call: TRBV6-6; j_call: TRBJ1-4; d_call: NA; clone_size: NA; cdr3_aa: CASSYTGDEELFF; cdr3_nt: TGTGCCAGCAGTTATACGGGGGATGAAGAACTGTTTTTT
v_call: TRBV7-2; j_call: TRBJ1-6; d_call: NA; clone_size: NA; cdr3_aa: CASSLDKGALHF; cdr3_nt: TGTGCCAGCAGCTTAGATAAGGGGGCCCTCCACTTT
v_call: TRBV19; j_call: TRBJ2-7; d_call: NA; clone_size: NA; cdr3_aa: CASSISSRPLGEQYF; cdr3_nt: TGTGCCAGTAGTATCTCCAGCAGGCCTTTGGGGGAGCAGTACTTC
v_call: TRBV10-1; j_call: TRBJ2-7; d_call: TRBD2; clone_size: NA; cdr3_aa: CASSPGGGEQYF; cdr3_nt: TGCGCCAGCAGCCCGGGGGGGGGCGAGCAGTACTTC
v_call: TRBV13; j_call: TRBJ2-7; d_call: NA; clone_size: NA; cdr3_aa: CASSPNPGRIIYEQYF; cdr3_nt: TGTGCCAGCAGCCCCAACCCGGGACGGATTATCTACGAGCAGTACTTC
v_call: TRBV7-2; j_call: TRBJ2-3; d_call: TRBD2; clone_size: NA; cdr3_aa: CASSLFLAGDTQYF; cdr3_nt: TGTGCCAGCAGCTTATTTCTAGCGGGGGATACGCAGTATTTT